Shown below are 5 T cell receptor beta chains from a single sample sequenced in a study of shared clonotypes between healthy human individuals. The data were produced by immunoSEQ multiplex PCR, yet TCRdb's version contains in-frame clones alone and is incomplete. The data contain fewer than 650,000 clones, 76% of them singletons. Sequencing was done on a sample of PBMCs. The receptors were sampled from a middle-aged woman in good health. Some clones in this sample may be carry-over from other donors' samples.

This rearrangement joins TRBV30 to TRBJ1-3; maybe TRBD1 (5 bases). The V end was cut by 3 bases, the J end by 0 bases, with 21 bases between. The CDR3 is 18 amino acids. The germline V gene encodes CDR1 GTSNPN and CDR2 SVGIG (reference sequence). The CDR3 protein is CAWSGGLSGPISGNTIYF. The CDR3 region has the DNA TGTGCCTGGAGCGGAGGACTCTCGGGGCCCATCTCTGGAAACACCATATATTTT.

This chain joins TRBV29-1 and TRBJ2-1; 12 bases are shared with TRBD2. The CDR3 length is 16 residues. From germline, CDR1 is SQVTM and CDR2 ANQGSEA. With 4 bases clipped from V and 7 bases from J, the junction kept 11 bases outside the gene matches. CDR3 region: CSVVPSGRAWANEQFF. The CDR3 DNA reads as TGCAGCGTTGTCCCTAGCGGGAGGGCCTGGGCGAATGAGCAGTTCTTC.

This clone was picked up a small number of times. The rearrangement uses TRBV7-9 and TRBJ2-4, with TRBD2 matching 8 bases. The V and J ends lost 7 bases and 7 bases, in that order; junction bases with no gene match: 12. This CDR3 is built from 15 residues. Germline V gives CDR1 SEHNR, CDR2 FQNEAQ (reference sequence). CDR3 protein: CASTSFSGNGNIQYF. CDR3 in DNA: TGTGCCAGCACCTCCTTTAGCGGGAATGGGAACATTCAGTACTTC.

The CDR3 protein is CASSLSGGYANYGYTF. The CDR3 nucleotides are TGTGCCAGCAGCTTATCGGGGGGATACGCTAACTATGGCTACACCTTC. The chain combines TRBV7-2 with TRBJ1-2; D is perhaps TRBD1 (5 bases). Germline V gene lookup returns CDR1 SGHTA and CDR2 FQGNSA. The V end was cut by 2 bases, the J end by 0 bases, with 13 bases between. CDR3 length equals 16 residues. The full variable domain, with the rest looked up from reference TRBV7-2 and TRBJ1-2, is GAGVSQSPSNKVTEKGKDVELRCDPISGHTALYWYRQSLGQGLEFLIYFQGNSAPDKSGLPSDRFSAERTGGSVSTLTIQRTQQEDSAVYLCASSLSGGYANYGYTFGSGTRLTVV.

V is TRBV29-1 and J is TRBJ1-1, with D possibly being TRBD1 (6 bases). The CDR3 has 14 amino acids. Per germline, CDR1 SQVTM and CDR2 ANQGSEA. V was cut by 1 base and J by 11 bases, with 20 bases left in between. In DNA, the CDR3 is TGCAGCGTTGAAGGGTTGCAGGGGTCTCCTCGGGCTTTCTTT. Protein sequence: CSVEGLQGSPRAFF. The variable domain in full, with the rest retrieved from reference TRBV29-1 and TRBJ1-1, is SAVISQKPSRDICQRGTSLTIQCQVDSQVTMMFWYRQQPGQSLTLIATANQGSEATYESGFVIDKFPISRPNLTFSTLTVSNMSPEDSSIYLCSVEGLQGSPRAFFGQGTRLTVV.